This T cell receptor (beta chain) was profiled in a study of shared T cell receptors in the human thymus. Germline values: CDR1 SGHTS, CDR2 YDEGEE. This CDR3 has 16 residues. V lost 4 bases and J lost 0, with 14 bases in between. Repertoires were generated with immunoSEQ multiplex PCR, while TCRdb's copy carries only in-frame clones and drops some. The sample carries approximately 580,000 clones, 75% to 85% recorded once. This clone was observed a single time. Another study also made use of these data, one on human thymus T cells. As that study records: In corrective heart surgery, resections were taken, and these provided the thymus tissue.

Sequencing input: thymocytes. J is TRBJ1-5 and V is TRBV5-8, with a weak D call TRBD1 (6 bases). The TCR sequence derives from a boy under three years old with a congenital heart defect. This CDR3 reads CASSLRGPDSNQPQHF. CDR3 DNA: TGTGCCAGCAGCCTGCGGGGGCCCGATAGCAATCAGCCCCAGCATTTT.